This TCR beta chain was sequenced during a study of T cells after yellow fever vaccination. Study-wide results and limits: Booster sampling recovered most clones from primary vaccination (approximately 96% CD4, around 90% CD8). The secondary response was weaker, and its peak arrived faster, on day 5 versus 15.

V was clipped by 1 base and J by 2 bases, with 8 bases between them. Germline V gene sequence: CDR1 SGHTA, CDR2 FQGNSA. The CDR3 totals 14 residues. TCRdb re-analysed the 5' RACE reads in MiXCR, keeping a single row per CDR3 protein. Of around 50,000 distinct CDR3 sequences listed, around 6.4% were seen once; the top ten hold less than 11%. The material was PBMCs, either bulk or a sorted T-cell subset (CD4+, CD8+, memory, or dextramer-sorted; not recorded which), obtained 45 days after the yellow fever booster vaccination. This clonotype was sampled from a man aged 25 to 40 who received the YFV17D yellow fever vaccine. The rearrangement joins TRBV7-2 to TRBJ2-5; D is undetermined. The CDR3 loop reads CASSLVWHQETQYF. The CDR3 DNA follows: TGTGCCAGCAGCTTAGTTTGGCATCAAGAGACCCAGTACTTC.